This T cell receptor beta chain was found in a study of CD8 T cells in ankylosing spondylitis. Study outcomes and limitations: Seemingly characteristic of ankylosing spondylitis blood was a TCR beta motif consisting of about 8 highly homologous variants.

TCRdb reprocessed the 5' RACE reads with MiXCR, giving one entry per CDR3 protein. Of about 330,000 distinct CDR3 sequences in the sample, roughly 8% were seen once. This clonotype was detected many times. What it binds is not known. The material sequenced was blood, either unsorted or a sorted T cell fraction (not recorded which). This sequence was found in a male donor with ankylosing spondylitis.

The CDR3 coding sequence is TGTGCCAGTAGTATAAGGGGGACAGGAGGCTACAATGAGCAGTTCTTC. Protein product: CASSIRGTGGYNEQFF. This chain links TRBV19 with TRBJ2-1; 8 bases map to TRBD1. This CDR3 is 16 amino acids long. The germline V gene encodes CDR1 LNHDA and CDR2 SQIVND (reference sequence). V lost 2 bases, J lost 3 bases, and 6 bases stayed unmatched.